This T cell receptor beta chain stems from a study of T cell repertoires in cytomegalovirus infection. Study-level findings and limits: The ex vivo response was dominated by HLA-C-restricted CMV-specific TCR beta clonotypes.

A note on this clonotype: The antigen remains undetermined.

The CDR3 runs to 16 residues. Germline CDR1 is SGDLS and CDR2 is YYNGEE. V trimming: 0 bases; J trimming: 3 bases; junction bases outside the gene matches: 8. MiXCR, run by TCRdb on the reads, gives a single entry per CDR3 protein. This sample yields under 200,000 distinct CDR3 sequences, of which 28% are seen a single time; about 28% belongs to the top ten. The rearrangement joins TRBV9 to TRBJ2-7; 8 bases line up with TRBD2. The sample taken for sequencing was PBMCs. This clonotype was sampled from a human donor in good health (CMV status not recorded). Some clones in this sample may be carry-over from other donors' samples. The CDR3 protein is CASSVATGLAGYEQYF. CDR3 bases: TGTGCCAGCAGCGTAGCTACAGGGCTAGCGGGCTACGAGCAGTACTTC. Combining the CDR3 with reference TRBV9 and TRBJ2-7 gives the whole variable domain DSGVTQTPKHLITATGQRVTLRCSPRSGDLSVYWYQQSLDQGLQFLIQYYNGEERAKGNILERFSAQQFPDLHSELNLSSLELGDSALYFCASSVATGLAGYEQYFGPGTRLTVT.